These T cell receptor beta chains were read from a single sample in a study of shared clonotypes between healthy human individuals. The assay was immunoSEQ multiplex PCR, and TCRdb's table has in-frame clones only and misses some. The table has roughly 300,000 clones, 73% seen once. Sequencing was performed on memory CD4+ T cells sorted from blood. These receptors all stem from a man aged 25 to 40 in good health. CDR3s include the opening cysteine and the closing phenylalanine or tryptophan. The D gene is left open where the match is weak. Clone size appears in some rows only: once, few, many, or a class for an expanded clone.

clone size: -
V gene: TRBV15
D gene: -
J gene: TRBJ2-1
CDR3 protein: CATSREPRSYNEQFF
CDR3 DNA: TGTGCCACCAGCAGAGAACCTAGGTCCTACAATGAGCAGTTCTTC

clone size: -
V gene: TRBV19
D gene: -
J gene: TRBJ2-3
CDR3 protein: CASSIGGGYTDTQYF
CDR3 DNA: TGTGCCAGTAGTATAGGGGGAGGATACACAGATACGCAGTATTTT

clone size: few
V gene: TRBV5-1
D gene: -
J gene: TRBJ2-1
CDR3 protein: CASTLTTGAYEQFF
CDR3 DNA: TGCGCCAGCACCTTAACGACGGGGGCGTATGAGCAGTTCTTC

clone size: once
V gene: TRBV28
D gene: TRBD2
J gene: TRBJ2-2
CDR3 protein: CASNTPSIAGNTGELFF
CDR3 DNA: TGTGCCAGCAATACCCCATCAATAGCGGGAAACACCGGGGAGCTGTTTTTT

clone size: few
V gene: TRBV5-1
D gene: TRBD2
J gene: TRBJ2-7
CDR3 protein: CASSFSGSSHEQYF
CDR3 DNA: TGCGCCAGCAGCTTTAGCGGGAGTTCCCACGAGCAGTACTTC

clone size: -
V gene: TRBV28
D gene: -
J gene: TRBJ1-4
CDR3 protein: CASKRATNEKLFF
CDR3 DNA: TGTGCCAGCAAAAGAGCAACTAATGAAAAACTGTTTTTT

clone size: -
V gene: TRBV2
D gene: -
J gene: TRBJ1-6
CDR3 protein: CASAGQRNSPLHF
CDR3 DNA: TGTGCCAGCGCGGGACAACGTAATTCACCCCTCCACTTT

clone size: -
V gene: TRBV27
D gene: -
J gene: TRBJ1-2
CDR3 protein: CASSLSEGNSYTF
CDR3 DNA: TGTGCCAGCAGTTTATCTGAGGGGAATAGCTACACCTTC

clone size: few
V gene: TRBV5-4
D gene: -
J gene: TRBJ1-4
CDR3 protein: CASSLLGQNEKLFF
CDR3 DNA: TGTGCCAGCAGCCTGCTGGGCCAGAATGAAAAACTGTTTTTT

clone size: -
V gene: TRBV6-5
D gene: -
J gene: TRBJ2-5
CDR3 protein: CASSYSMGVQETQYF
CDR3 DNA: TGTGCCAGCAGTTACTCGATGGGGGTCCAAGAGACCCAGTACTTC

clone size: -
V gene: TRBV7-2
D gene: -
J gene: TRBJ2-7
CDR3 protein: CASSPQGGGTYEQYF
CDR3 DNA: TGTGCCAGCAGCCCCCAGGGAGGGGGCACGTACGAGCAGTACTTC

clone size: -
V gene: TRBV7-3
D gene: -
J gene: TRBJ2-1
CDR3 protein: CASSLYQGGEQFF
CDR3 DNA: TGTGCCAGCAGCCTTTACCAGGGGGGTGAGCAGTTCTTC

clone size: -
V gene: TRBV7-9
D gene: -
J gene: TRBJ1-2
CDR3 protein: CASSLSAGRGYTF
CDR3 DNA: TGTGCCAGCAGCTTATCGGCAGGGCGAGGCTACACCTTC

clone size: -
V gene: TRBV5-1
D gene: -
J gene: TRBJ2-3
CDR3 protein: CASSLPSGGDTDTQYF
CDR3 DNA: TGCGCCAGCAGCTTGCCTTCGGGGGGCGACACAGATACGCAGTATTTT

clone size: once
V gene: TRBV27
D gene: -
J gene: TRBJ2-7
CDR3 protein: CASSVLDFTYEQYF
CDR3 DNA: TGTGCCAGCAGTGTTCTGGACTTTACCTACGAGCAGTACTTC

clone size: -
V gene: TRBV19
D gene: -
J gene: TRBJ2-3
CDR3 protein: CASSQGISQYF
CDR3 DNA: TGTGCCAGTAGTCAGGGGATTTCGCAGTATTTT

clone size: -
V gene: TRBV2
D gene: -
J gene: TRBJ2-5
CDR3 protein: CASSTLGETQYF
CDR3 DNA: TGTGCCAGCAGTACTCTGGGCGAGACCCAGTACTTC

clone size: -
V gene: TRBV7-9
D gene: -
J gene: TRBJ1-2
CDR3 protein: CASSFLSGQLRNYGYTF
CDR3 DNA: TGTGCCAGCAGCTTCCTCTCTGGACAGCTCCGTAACTATGGCTACACCTTC

clone size: few
V gene: TRBV5-1
D gene: TRBD2
J gene: TRBJ2-3
CDR3 protein: CASSFLVRTSGTDTQYF
CDR3 DNA: TGCGCCAGCAGCTTCCTAGTGAGGACTAGCGGCACAGATACGCAGTATTTT

clone size: -
V gene: TRBV18
D gene: -
J gene: TRBJ1-4
CDR3 protein: CASSSQTHSNEKLFF
CDR3 DNA: TGTGCCAGCTCATCCCAGACCCACAGCAATGAAAAACTGTTTTTT

clone size: many
V gene: TRBV7-6
D gene: -
J gene: TRBJ2-1
CDR3 protein: CASSLYAAGAYNEQFF
CDR3 DNA: TGTGCCAGCAGCTTATACGCCGCGGGTGCCTACAATGAGCAGTTCTTC

clone size: -
V gene: TRBV7-3
D gene: -
J gene: TRBJ2-6
CDR3 protein: CASSSGVGAGANVLTF
CDR3 DNA: TGTGCCAGCAGCTCGGGCGTGGGGGCTGGGGCCAACGTCCTGACTTTC

clone size: -
V gene: TRBV5-5
D gene: -
J gene: TRBJ2-7
CDR3 protein: CASRRESSYEQYF
CDR3 DNA: TGTGCCAGCAGAAGGGAGAGCTCCTACGAGCAGTACTTC

clone size: few
V gene: TRBV5-1
D gene: -
J gene: TRBJ2-1
CDR3 protein: CASSLGSGSGDEQFF
CDR3 DNA: TGCGCCAGCAGCTTAGGTTCCGGCTCGGGGGATGAGCAGTTCTTC

clone size: -
V gene: TRBV7-8
D gene: -
J gene: TRBJ1-5
CDR3 protein: CASSLAGGNQPQHF
CDR3 DNA: TGTGCCAGCAGCTTAGCGGGTGGGAATCAGCCCCAGCATTTT

clone size: -
V gene: TRBV13
D gene: -
J gene: TRBJ2-2
CDR3 protein: CASRAEVRNTGELFF
CDR3 DNA: TGTGCCAGCAGGGCAGAGGTCCGCAACACCGGGGAGCTGTTTTTT

clone size: -
V gene: TRBV18
D gene: -
J gene: TRBJ1-5
CDR3 protein: CASSRTVNQPQHF
CDR3 DNA: TGTGCCAGCTCACGGACAGTTAATCAGCCCCAGCATTTT

clone size: -
V gene: TRBV18
D gene: TRBD2
J gene: TRBJ2-2
CDR3 protein: CASSLLGLAGTTGELFF
CDR3 DNA: TGTGCCAGCTCACTGCTTGGGCTAGCGGGAACTACCGGGGAGCTGTTTTTT

clone size: -
V gene: TRBV2
D gene: TRBD1
J gene: TRBJ1-2
CDR3 protein: CASSEGRDRGRMGYTF
CDR3 DNA: TGTGCCAGCAGTGAAGGCCGGGACAGGGGGCGAATGGGCTACACCTTC

clone size: -
V gene: TRBV5-1
D gene: TRBD1
J gene: TRBJ2-5
CDR3 protein: CASRQGFQETQYF
CDR3 DNA: TGCGCCAGCAGACAGGGGTTTCAAGAGACCCAGTACTTC

clone size: -
V gene: TRBV7-2
D gene: -
J gene: TRBJ2-3
CDR3 protein: CASSSQGDTQYF
CDR3 DNA: TGTGCCAGCAGCTCTCAGGGAGATACGCAGTATTTT

clone size: few
V gene: TRBV10-2
D gene: TRBD2
J gene: TRBJ2-1
CDR3 protein: CASSELGLAENNEQFF
CDR3 DNA: TGCGCCAGCAGTGAGTTGGGACTAGCGGAGAACAATGAGCAGTTCTTC

clone size: few
V gene: TRBV13
D gene: -
J gene: TRBJ2-5
CDR3 protein: CASSLALNLAIQETQYF
CDR3 DNA: TGTGCCAGCAGCTTAGCCCTTAACCTAGCCATCCAAGAGACCCAGTACTTC

clone size: -
V gene: TRBV2
D gene: -
J gene: TRBJ1-2
CDR3 protein: CASTPSGLNYGYTF
CDR3 DNA: TGTGCCAGCACCCCCTCCGGGCTCAACTATGGCTACACCTTC

clone size: -
V gene: TRBV5-5
D gene: -
J gene: TRBJ2-3
CDR3 protein: CASSQDRTDTQYF
CDR3 DNA: TGTGCCAGCAGCCAGGACCGCACAGATACGCAGTATTTT

clone size: -
V gene: TRBV29-1
D gene: -
J gene: TRBJ2-1
CDR3 protein: CSVEQDSSYNEQFF
CDR3 DNA: TGCAGCGTTGAACAGGACAGCTCCTACAATGAGCAGTTCTTC

clone size: -
V gene: TRBV7-9
D gene: -
J gene: TRBJ1-5
CDR3 protein: CASSSEGQPQHF
CDR3 DNA: TGTGCCAGCAGCTCAGAGGGTCAGCCCCAGCATTTT